These 30 T cell receptor beta chains were sequenced from one sample in a study of CD8+ T cells in alopecia areata. Treatment reported: oral pan-JAK inhibitor, 5-10 mg twice daily. Extracted from the samples, RNA was reverse transcribed into cDNA to serve as the sequencing template. The protocol was immunoSEQ multiplex PCR, while the TCRdb copy is restricted to in-frame clones and leaves out a portion. The table has roughly 220,000 clones, 35% to 40% seen once. The sample consisted of CD4+ T cells sorted from blood, taken at approximately week 30, from a patient treated with tofacitinib. Receptors were obtained from a human donor with alopecia areata.

The V gene is TRBV30, the J gene TRBJ1-2; a weak D match, TRBD1 (5 bases). With 0 bases removed from V and 3 bases from J, the gap between germline ends came to 11 bases. The CDR3 runs to 14 residues. The germline gives CDR1 GTSNPN, CDR2 SVGIG (reference sequence). As DNA, the CDR3 is TGTGCCTGGAGTGTTTATGGGGCTTACTATGGCTACACCTTC. The encoded protein is CAWSVYGAYYGYTF.

This clone was counted a few times. The V call is TRBV27, the J call TRBJ1-2, with D maybe TRBD1 (5 bases). Germline CDR1 MNHEY, CDR2 SMNVEV (reference sequence). The CDR3 loop spans 15 amino acids. V shed 5 bases and J shed 2 bases, with 15 bases lying between them. The CDR3 bases are TGTGCCAGCAGTCTATACGGGGGGACCAACTATGGCTACACCTTC. Its protein product is CASSLYGGTNYGYTF.

The J gene is TRBJ1-1, the V gene TRBV7-3, with D unresolved. This CDR3 comprises 14 residues. V lost 3 bases and J lost 1, with 9 bases in between. Per germline, CDR1 SGHTA and CDR2 FQGTGA. The CDR3 spells CASSFQGGNTEAFF. CDR3 DNA: TGTGCCAGCAGCTTTCAAGGCGGGAACACTGAAGCTTTCTTT.

The CDR3 sequence: CASSSSGGVEKLFF. The CDR3 coding sequence is TGTGCCAGCAGCTCCTCAGGAGGGGTTGAAAAACTGTTTTTT. J is TRBJ1-4 and V is TRBV7-9; tentatively, D is TRBD1 (5 bases). CDR3 length equals 14 residues. Trimming pared 4 bases from V and 7 bases from J, leaving 13 bases between. Germline V gene sequence: CDR1 SEHNR, CDR2 FQNEAQ (reference sequence). Supplemented by reference TRBV7-9 and TRBJ1-4, the full variable domain reads DTGVSQNPRHKITKRGQNVTFRCDPISEHNRLYWYRQTLGQGPEFLTYFQNEAQLEKSRLLSDRFSAERPKGSFSTLEIQRTEQGDSAMYLCASSSSGGVEKLFFGSGTQLSVL.

The CDR3 DNA follows: TGTGCCAGCAGCTTCCGAATGTTCCAAGAGACCCAGTACTTC. It encodes CASSFRMFQETQYF. The chain employs TRBV5-6 and TRBJ2-5; D uncertain. The CDR3 spans 14 residues. From germline, CDR1 is SGHDT and CDR2 YYEEEE. Between the trimmed V and J ends, which lost 2 bases and 1 base, there was a span of 9 bases. The entire variable domain, with the rest obtained from reference TRBV5-6 and TRBJ2-5, is as follows: DAGVTQSPTHLIKTRGQQVTLRCSPKSGHDTVSWYQQALGQGPQFIFQYYEEEERQRGNFPDRFSGHQFPNYSSELNVNALLLGDSALYLCASSFRMFQETQYFGPGTRLLVL.

The rearrangement joins TRBV15 to TRBJ2-3; D unresolved. V was clipped by 3 bases and J by 4 bases, with 14 bases between them. The germline V gene encodes CDR1 LNHNV and CDR2 YYDKDF (reference sequence). This CDR3 is built from 15 residues. The CDR3 DNA reads as TGTGCCACCAGCAGGGGTGGGGATGCCCCAGATACGCAGTATTTT. Amino acid sequence: CATSRGGDAPDTQYF.

The rearrangement joins TRBV14 to TRBJ2-4; no clear D gene. The CDR3 covers 14 residues. The V end lost 0 bases, the J end lost 6 bases, and 9 bases lay between the germline ends. CDR1 SGHDN and CDR2 FVKESK come from the germline V gene. The CDR3 coding sequence is TGTGCCAGCAGCCAAGAACGGGCCGTAAACATTCAGTACTTC. Amino acid sequence: CASSQERAVNIQYF.

Only a few counts were recorded for this clone. V is TRBV6-9 and J is TRBJ2-7; unclear D gene. The V gene's germline CDR1 is MNHGY and CDR2 SVAAGI. CDR3 size: 15 residues. V lost 0 bases and J 2 bases, leaving 11 bases between the germline ends. The CDR3 DNA follows: TGTGCCAGCAGTTATTCCCACTTGGGAACCTACGAGCAGTACTTC. This codes for CASSYSHLGTYEQYF.

V and J are TRBV25-1 and TRBJ1-5; D is undetermined. Per germline, CDR1 MGHDK and CDR2 SYGVNS. Deletions cut 2 bases from V and 2 bases from J, with 13 bases between. The CDR3 consists of 16 residues. CDR3 region: CASSERETPGNQPQHF. In DNA form, the CDR3 reads TGTGCCAGCAGTGAAAGGGAAACACCGGGCAATCAGCCCCAGCATTTT.

The rearrangement links TRBV6-1 to TRBJ1-4; 7 nucleotides agree with TRBD1. V shed 2 bases and J 2 bases; nucleotides not matched to a gene: 2. Germline lookup yields CDR1 MNHNS and CDR2 SASEGT. CDR3 length: 15 residues. CDR3 region: CASSEQGGTNEKLFF. DNA for the CDR3: TGTGCCAGCAGTGAACAGGGGGGTACTAATGAAAAACTGTTTTTT.

The J gene is TRBJ1-2, the V gene TRBV29-1; 9 nucleotides agree with TRBD1. This CDR3 is 14 amino acids long. Trimming at V came to 4 bases and at J to 0 bases, leaving 3 bases not matched to a gene. The germline CDR1 and CDR2 sequences are SQVTM and ANQGSEA. The CDR3 protein is CSVVGTGTNYGYTF. The CDR3 bases are TGCAGCGTTGTAGGGACAGGGACTAACTATGGCTACACCTTC.

V and J are TRBV9 and TRBJ1-2; TRBD1 is a possible D gene (5 bases). This CDR3 spans 14 amino acids. The germline V gene has CDR1 SGDLS and CDR2 YYNGEE. V was pared by 4 bases and J by 1 base, with 11 bases between. The CDR3 DNA reads TGTGCCAGCAGCCCATATGACAGTAACTATGGCTACACCTTC. Residues: CASSPYDSNYGYTF.

This rearrangement joins TRBV19 to TRBJ2-5, with TRBD1 matching 7 bases. Germline trimming cut 4 bases from V and 4 bases from J; bases unmatched to any gene: 9. Germline-derived CDR1 and CDR2 are LNHDA and SQIVND (reference sequence). This CDR3 comprises 15 residues. The CDR3, as DNA: TGTGCCAGTAGTAACCATCCGACAGGGAGAGAGACCCAGTACTTC. Protein product: CASSNHPTGRETQYF.

The J gene is TRBJ1-2, the V gene TRBV18; D gene unclear. With 1 base removed from V and 3 bases from J, the gap between germline ends came to 6 bases. The CDR3 is made up of 13 amino acids. Germline CDR1 is KGHSH and CDR2 is LQKENI. The CDR3 protein is CASSPRADYGYTF. The CDR3 nucleotides are TGTGCCAGCTCACCACGGGCGGACTATGGCTACACCTTC.

This chain connects TRBV19 to TRBJ2-7; 8 nucleotides match TRBD1. After removal of 7 bases from V and 3 bases from J, the junction contained 8 bases not matched to a gene. Germline-derived CDR1 and CDR2 are LNHDA and SQIVND (reference sequence). CDR3 length: 14 residues. In nucleotides, the CDR3 is TGTGCCAGTACCCCGACAGGGACAGGCTACGAGCAGTACTTC. Its protein product is CASTPTGTGYEQYF.

This clone was counted between two and nine times. The genes are TRBV5-1 and TRBJ2-3; a weak D match, TRBD2 (5 bases). CDR1 and CDR2 from the germline V gene are SGHRS and YFSETQ. The CDR3 runs 16 residues. V gave up 0 bases and J gave up 3 bases, with 14 bases separating them. The CDR3 region has the DNA TGCGCCAGCAGCTTGGGGGTCCTCCGCGGGACAGATACGCAGTATTTT. This gives the protein CASSLGVLRGTDTQYF.

This clone was detected only a few times. V and J are TRBV6-5 and TRBJ1-3; D gene unclear. Germline values: CDR1 MNHEY, CDR2 SVGAGI. The CDR3 length is 15 residues. Trimming stripped 10 bases from V and 0 bases from J, with 16 bases between. CDR3 nucleotide sequence: TGTGCCACCAAGCCCCACGGCCTCTCTGGAAACACCATATATTTT. Encoded protein: CATKPHGLSGNTIYF.

The DNA of the CDR3 is TGTGCCAGCAGCCCTGGGACAGGCATCTCTGGGGCCAACGTCCTGACTTTC. Its protein product is CASSPGTGISGANVLTF. V and J are TRBV2 and TRBJ2-6; the match to TRBD1 covers 8 bases. The CDR3 covers 17 residues. Germline V CDR1 and CDR2: SNHLY, FYNNEI. J was trimmed by 0 bases and V by 6 bases; bases with no gene match: 7.

Only a few counts were recorded for this clone. This chain links TRBV18 with TRBJ1-1; D is possibly TRBD1 (6 bases). Trimming removed 3 bases at V and 0 bases at J, with 11 bases between. Germline V gene data show CDR1 as KGHSH and CDR2 as LQKENI. The CDR3 spans 15 residues. The CDR3 sequence is CASSPRTVMNTEAFF. Written as DNA, the CDR3 is TGTGCCAGCTCACCTAGGACAGTCATGAACACTGAAGCTTTCTTT.

The chain has TRBV9 and TRBJ1-6; 7 bases align to TRBD1. V shed 4 bases, J shed 6 bases, and the junction held 13 bases outside the gene matches. Per the germline V gene, CDR1 is SGDLS and CDR2 is YYNGEE. This CDR3 is 17 amino acids long. CDR3 amino acids: CASSPTYQGGGNSPLHF. CDR3 sequence (DNA): TGTGCCAGCAGCCCAACCTACCAGGGGGGAGGTAATTCACCCCTCCACTTT.

This clone was seen a few times. V usage is TRBV14 and J usage is TRBJ2-1; D not certain. Trimming took off 2 bases at V and 8 bases at J, with 4 bases between the two ends. The germline V gene has CDR1 SGHDN and CDR2 FVKESK. This CDR3 region has 11 residues. Here the CDR3 DNA reads TGTGCCAGCAGCCAATTCGATGAGCAGTTCTTC. Encoded protein: CASSQFDEQFF.

This clone came up a few times. V and J are TRBV19 and TRBJ1-2; no firm D call. The CDR3 runs 12 residues. The germline V gene encodes CDR1 LNHDA and CDR2 SQIVND (reference sequence). The V gene lost 5 bases and the J gene lost 2 bases, with 6 bases spanning the gap. Here the CDR3 reads CASSDGNYGYTF. CDR3 DNA sequence: TGTGCCAGTAGTGACGGAAACTATGGCTACACCTTC. Full variable domain (missing parts from reference TRBV19 and TRBJ1-2): DGGITQSPKYLFRKEGQNVTLSCEQNLNHDAMYWYRQDPGQGLRLIYYSQIVNDFQKGDIAEGYSVSREKKESFPLTVTSAQKNPTAFYLCASSDGNYGYTFGSGTRLTVV.

This clone was seen only a few times. This chain joins TRBV4-1 and TRBJ2-5, with unresolved D. V was trimmed by 2 bases and J by 3 bases, leaving 7 bases between them. CDR3 size: 13 residues. Germline CDR1 is MGHRA and CDR2 is YSYEKL. CDR3 DNA sequence: TGCGCCAGCAGCCAATGGAGAGAAGAGACCCAGTACTTC. As protein: CASSQWREETQYF.

This chain links TRBV19 with TRBJ2-5, with TRBD2 identical over 10 bases. Germline values: CDR1 LNHDA, CDR2 SQIVND (reference sequence). CDR3 size: 15 residues. The V gene end was trimmed by 5 bases and the J gene end by 0 bases; junction bases not matched to a gene: 3. CDR3 DNA sequence: TGTGCCAGTAGTGCGGGACTAGCGTACCAAGAGACCCAGTACTTC. It encodes CASSAGLAYQETQYF.

This clone has more than one count but fewer than ten. The J gene is TRBJ1-4, the V gene TRBV18, with a tentative D call TRBD1 (5 bases). CDR3 length: 16 residues. V was cut by 4 bases and J by 7 bases, with 19 bases left in between. Germline CDR1 is KGHSH and CDR2 is LQKENI. The CDR3, as DNA: TGTGCCAGCTCACAAACTCAGGGACGGCGCGGTGAAAAACTGTTTTTT. Its protein is CASSQTQGRRGEKLFF.

The V call is TRBV6-6, the J call TRBJ2-7, with D maybe TRBD2 (5 bases). The CDR3 covers 13 residues. The V and J ends lost 6 bases and 5 bases respectively, with 14 bases between them. Germline CDR1 is MNHNY and CDR2 is SVGAGI (reference sequence). The CDR3 region has the DNA TGTGCCAGCAGCCAGAGACGGGGTGACGAGCAGTACTTC. Its protein is CASSQRRGDEQYF.

The chain carries TRBV9 and TRBJ2-7; D unresolved. The CDR3 is 14 amino acids. V dropped 0 bases and J dropped 3 bases, with 10 bases sitting between them. Germline V gives CDR1 SGDLS, CDR2 YYNGEE. CDR3 sequence reads: CASSVVATLYEQYF. CDR3 coding DNA: TGTGCCAGCAGCGTAGTGGCGACCCTCTACGAGCAGTACTTC.

The chain joins TRBV19 to TRBJ1-5; D perhaps matches TRBD1 (5 bases). CDR3 length: 15 residues. From germline, CDR1 is LNHDA and CDR2 SQIVND (reference sequence). With 6 bases removed from V and 0 bases from J, the gap between germline ends came to 12 bases. The CDR3 nucleotides read TGTGCCAGTAGGCTAATGGGGGGTAGCAATCAGCCCCAGCATTTT. Protein sequence: CASRLMGGSNQPQHF.

The chain combines TRBV27 with TRBJ2-3; D uncertain. V was pared by 6 bases and J by 6 bases, with 16 bases between. There are 14 residues in the CDR3. CDR1 is MNHEY and CDR2 is SMNVEV in the germline V gene (reference sequence). The CDR3: CASREARLRDTQYF. For the CDR3, the DNA is TGTGCCAGCAGGGAAGCCAGACTGCGGGATACGCAGTATTTT.

This clone has only one observation. The chain carries TRBV6-5 and TRBJ2-1; TRBD2 matches at 11 bases. Germline V gene lookup returns CDR1 MNHEY and CDR2 SVGAGI. The junction had 7 bases not matched to a gene; V was cut back by 7 bases and J by 5 bases. CDR3 length equals 15 residues. The CDR3 reads CASTKGTSGDNEQFF. Written as DNA, the CDR3 is TGTGCCAGCACCAAGGGGACTAGCGGAGACAATGAGCAGTTCTTC.